The clone carrying this TCR beta chain was picked up one time. The sample is drawn from a study of blood T cell repertoires in COVID-19. Study context: Acute-phase and convalescent COVID-19 samples originated in the United States, Italy and Spain. The cDNA or gDNA used as material had been derived from T cells, B-cell-depleted T cells, or PBMCs.

In the original workflow: Using reference gene primer amplification, nucleated cell counts were estimated. Sequenced by immunoSEQ multiplex PCR; TCRdb stores in-frame clones only, minus some. Clone size and the V and J calls come from that table; the DNA yielded D and trimming. The table lists about 190,000 clones, nearly 90% of them singletons. Germline assignment: CDR1 LNHDA and CDR2 SQIVND (reference sequence). The CDR3 contains 13 residues. The V gene lost 10 bases and the J gene lost 3 bases, with 15 bases spanning the gap. The sequence was obtained from a woman in her thirties or forties who had recovered from COVID-19. Sequenced: peripheral blood. The genes are TRBV19 and TRBJ1-1; D possibly corresponds to TRBD1 (5 bases). Written as DNA, the CDR3 is TGTGCCACCGTCGGGGGTATCGACACTGAAGCTTTCTTT. Its protein is CATVGGIDTEAFF.